The 8 T cell receptor beta chains below were found in one sample sequenced in a study of regulatory T cells in long-lasting Graves disease. Sample time point: newly diagnosed GD, antithyroid drugs for less than 3 months. PBMC-derived RNA was used for the TCR library. TCR beta libraries were built with iRepertoire HTBI primers and Arm-PCR of CDR3 regions. MiXCR, run by TCRdb on the multiplex PCR reads, gives a single entry per CDR3 protein. The sample consists of about 610,000 distinct CDR3 sequences, about 15% of them appearing once. These same data were also listed under a study on T cells in Graves' hyperthyroidism and ophthalmopathy.

This material consisted of peripheral blood mononuclear cells (PBMCs), taken at new diagnosis, from a patient treated with antithyroid drugs. The receptors originated from a man aged 18 to 29 with Graves disease.

The rearrangement joins TRBV9 to TRBJ2-7, with D perhaps TRBD2 (6 bases). Trimming removed 2 bases from V and 0 bases from J, with 9 bases in between. CDR1 is SGDLS, CDR2 YYNGEE, per germline. The CDR3 has 14 residues. The CDR3 protein is CASSVYGSSYEQYF. The CDR3 DNA follows: TGTGCCAGCAGCGTTTACGGGAGCTCCTACGAGCAGTACTTC.

This clonotype was seen ten or more times. V usage is TRBV6-5 and J usage is TRBJ1-5; TRBD1 is a possible D gene (5 bases). The germline V and J ends were trimmed by 2 bases and 7 bases, with 12 bases remaining between them. This CDR3 has 14 amino acids. Germline assignment: CDR1 MNHEY and CDR2 SVGAGI. As DNA, the CDR3 is TGTGCCAGCAGTTACGGGCAGGGCGGCCAGCCCCAGCATTTT. This codes for CASSYGQGGQPQHF.

The chain links TRBV27 to TRBJ1-4; possibly TRBD1 for D (5 bases). Germline CDR1 and CDR2: MNHEY and SMNVEV (reference sequence). The CDR3 is made up of 14 amino acids. With 6 bases removed from V and 4 bases from J, the gap between germline ends came to 12 bases. The DNA for the CDR3 is TGTGCCAGCAGGTTCGACAGCCTTAATGAAAAACTGTTTTTT. It encodes CASRFDSLNEKLFF.

This clonotype was counted many times. This chain connects TRBV20-1 to TRBJ2-7; the match to TRBD2 covers 9 bases. The CDR3 spans 14 residues. After removal of 5 bases from V and 3 bases from J, the junction contained 8 bases not matched to a gene. The germline V gene has CDR1 DFQATT and CDR2 SNEGSKA (reference sequence). The CDR3 DNA sequence: TGCAGTGCTCGAAGACTAGCGGCCCTCTACGAGCAGTACTTC. It codes for CSARRLAALYEQYF.

This clonotype was recorded many times. The V call is TRBV28, the J call TRBJ1-5; 9 bases align to TRBD1. The junction had 8 bases not matched to a gene; V was cut back by 3 bases and J by 2 bases. This CDR3 is built from 17 residues. Germline V gene data show CDR1 as MDHEN and CDR2 as SYDVKM. The CDR3, as DNA: TGTGCCAGCAGTTTTCGGACAGGGGTGATAGGCAATCAGCCCCAGCATTTT. Translated, it gives CASSFRTGVIGNQPQHF.

The chain recombines TRBV19 with TRBJ1-5, with D hard to call. Trimming cost V 3 bases and J 6 bases, with 9 bases left between them. This CDR3 has 13 amino acids. CDR1 and CDR2 (germline): LNHDA, SQIVND (reference sequence). This CDR3 reads CASSIMLGQPQHF. CDR3 DNA: TGTGCCAGTAGTATTATGCTGGGTCAGCCCCAGCATTTT.

This clonotype was detected a few times. The CDR3 DNA is TGCGCCAAAACCGACAGGGGCTGGACCTACGAGCAGTACTTC. Its translation: CAKTDRGWTYEQYF. The chain employs TRBV5-1 and TRBJ2-7; 8 bases are shared with TRBD1. The CDR3 loop spans 14 amino acids. With 9 bases clipped from V and 2 bases from J, the junction kept 10 bases outside the gene matches. Germline V lookup: CDR1 SGHRS, CDR2 YFSETQ.

This clonotype was counted many times. V is TRBV28 and J is TRBJ1-1; 7 bases are a match to TRBD1. Germline CDR1 and CDR2: MDHEN and SYDVKM. The CDR3 consists of 15 residues. V was clipped by 4 bases and J by 4 bases; unmatched bases: 9. This CDR3 is CASSYLVRGGTEAFF. CDR3 coding DNA: TGTGCCAGCAGTTACCTTGTCAGGGGGGGCACTGAAGCTTTCTTT.